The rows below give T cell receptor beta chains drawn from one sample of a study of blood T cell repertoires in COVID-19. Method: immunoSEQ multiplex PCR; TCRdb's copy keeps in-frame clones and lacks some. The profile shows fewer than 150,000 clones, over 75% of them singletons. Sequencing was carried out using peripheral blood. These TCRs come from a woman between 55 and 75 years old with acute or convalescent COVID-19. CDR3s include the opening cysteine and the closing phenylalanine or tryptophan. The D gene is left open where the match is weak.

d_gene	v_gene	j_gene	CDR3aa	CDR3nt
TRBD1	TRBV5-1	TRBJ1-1	CASSLGHRGQDTEAFF	TGCGCCAGCAGCTTGGGACACAGGGGGCAGGACACTGAAGCTTTCTTT
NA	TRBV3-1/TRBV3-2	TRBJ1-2	CASSQDVPTGSLYGYTF	TGTGCCAGCAGCCAAGACGTGCCTACAGGGTCCCTCTATGGCTACACCTTC
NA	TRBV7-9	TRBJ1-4	CASSLGQTNEKLFF	TGTGCCAGCAGCCTTGGACAGACGAATGAAAAACTGTTTTTT
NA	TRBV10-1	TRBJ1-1	CASSVAENTEAFF	TGCGCCAGCAGTGTTGCGGAGAACACTGAAGCTTTCTTT
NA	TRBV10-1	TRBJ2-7	CASSSGGEQYF	TGCGCCAGCAGCAGTGGGGGGGAGCAGTACTTC
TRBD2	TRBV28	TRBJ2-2	CATFLAGRTGELFF	TGTGCCACCTTCCTAGCGGGAAGAACCGGGGAGCTGTTTTTT
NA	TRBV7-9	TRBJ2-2	CASSLAGTHTGELFF	TGTGCCAGCAGCTTGGCCGGGACACACACCGGGGAGCTGTTTTTT
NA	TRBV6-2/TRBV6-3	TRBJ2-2	CASSYFSGELFF	TGTGCCAGCAGTTATTTCTCCGGGGAGCTGTTTTTT
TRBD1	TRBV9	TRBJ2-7	CASSVGQGGSFDYEQYF	TGTGCCAGCAGCGTGGGACAGGGAGGCTCCTTTGACTACGAGCAGTACTTC
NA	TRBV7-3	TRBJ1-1	CASSPGRNTEAFF	TGTGCCAGCAGCCCCGGGAGGAACACTGAAGCTTTCTTT
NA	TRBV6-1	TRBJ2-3	CASSESGSGTDTQYF	TGTGCCAGCAGTGAATCCGGTTCGGGCACAGATACGCAGTATTTT
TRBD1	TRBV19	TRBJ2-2	CASSIPGQSLTGELFF	TGTGCCAGTAGTATCCCGGGACAGAGTCTAACCGGGGAGCTGTTTTTT
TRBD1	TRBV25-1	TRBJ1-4	CASRGPGTGNEKLFF	TGTGCCAGCAGGGGTCCCGGGACAGGGAACGAAAAACTGTTTTTT
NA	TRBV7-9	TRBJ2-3	CASSLDTDTQYF	TGTGCCAGCAGCTTGGACACAGACACGCAGTATTTT
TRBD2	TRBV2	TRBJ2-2	CASSGLAGTGELFF	TGTGCCAGCAGTGGATTAGCGGGAACCGGGGAGCTGTTTTTT
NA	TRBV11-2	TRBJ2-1	CASSLWSSAPFF	TGTGCCAGCAGCTTATGGTCTAGCGCGCCGTTCTTC
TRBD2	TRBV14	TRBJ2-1	CASSQEKLAGLNEQFF	TGTGCCAGCAGCCAAGAGAAACTAGCGGGATTAAATGAGCAGTTCTTC
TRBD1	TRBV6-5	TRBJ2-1	CASSSHPGQGFNEQFF	TGTGCCAGCAGTTCTCATCCGGGACAGGGATTTAATGAGCAGTTCTTC
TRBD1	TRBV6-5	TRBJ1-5	CASSYAGGSNQPQHF	TGTGCCAGCAGTTATGCAGGGGGCTCGAATCAGCCCCAGCATTTT